This TCR beta chain originates from a study of T cells in Graves' hyperthyroidism and ophthalmopathy. Looking at the study overall: Peripheral blood draws took place at initial diagnosis, ahead of any treatment.

Worth noting for this clonotype: What it binds is unknown.

The CDR3 consists of 16 residues. After removal of 0 bases from V and 5 bases from J, the junction contained 4 bases not matched to a gene. CDR1 and CDR2 from the germline V gene are MNHNY and SVGAGI (reference sequence). TCR beta CDR3 region amplification was performed from RNA transcripts. In the first-round RT-PCR of the TCR CDR3, the HTBI primer set was used. Each CDR3 protein is one row after TCRdb ran MiXCR on the multiplex PCR reads. The sample shows 660,000 or so distinct CDR3 sequences, less than 25% of them seen only once. Orbital computed tomography, thyroid ultrasound, serum thyroxine and TRAb, and clinical symptoms together informed the diagnoses. Overall study results and limits: Most clonotypes that expanded in the thyroid above 0.001 also showed up in blood.

The sample was blood. This receptor was obtained from a man younger than 40 with Graves' ophthalmopathy. V gene TRBV6-6 combines with J gene TRBJ2-1, with 10 bases that match TRBD1. Here the CDR3 DNA reads TGTGCCAGCAGTTACTCAGGACAGGGGGGGCACAATGAGCAGTTCTTC. Protein sequence: CASSYSGQGGHNEQFF.